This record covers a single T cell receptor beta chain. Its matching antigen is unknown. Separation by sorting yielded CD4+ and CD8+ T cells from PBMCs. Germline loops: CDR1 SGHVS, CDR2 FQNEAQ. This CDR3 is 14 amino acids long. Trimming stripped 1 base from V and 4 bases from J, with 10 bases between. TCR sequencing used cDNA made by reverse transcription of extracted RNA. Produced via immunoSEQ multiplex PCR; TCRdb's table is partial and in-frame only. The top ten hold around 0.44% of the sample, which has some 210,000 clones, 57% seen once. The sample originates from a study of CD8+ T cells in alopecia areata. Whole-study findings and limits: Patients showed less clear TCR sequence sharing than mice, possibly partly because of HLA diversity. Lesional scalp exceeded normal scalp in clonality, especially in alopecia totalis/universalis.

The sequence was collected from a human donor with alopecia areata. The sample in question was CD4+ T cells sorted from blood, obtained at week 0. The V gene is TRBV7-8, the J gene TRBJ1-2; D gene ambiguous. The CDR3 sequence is CASSLVTSPYGYTF. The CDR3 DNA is TGTGCCAGCAGCTTAGTAACCAGCCCCTATGGCTACACCTTC.